This T cell receptor (beta chain) is drawn from a study of cytomegalovirus exposure and HLA in healthy donors. As for the study in general: The roughly 110 validation repertoires used the same platform as the 650 to 800 first-cohort repertoires, a later analysis reported. General study findings and limits: Subsequent analysis of the 120 or so validation repertoires found a tendency for first-cohort TCR clusters to co-occur. Reported results showed that the classifier diagnosed cytomegalovirus status with high specificity and sensitivity. Some TCR beta chains (roughly 160 of them) were listed as cytomegalovirus-associated.

Germline V gene sequence: CDR1 SNHLY, CDR2 FYNNEI. V was clipped by 4 bases and J by 0 bases, with 8 bases between them. This CDR3 has 14 residues. In regard to this clone: Its target is not known.

Produced via immunoSEQ multiplex PCR; TCRdb's table is partial and in-frame only. Of 50,000 to 65,000 clones listed, 85% to 95% are singletons. The sequencing input was PBMCs. The rearrangement links TRBV2 to TRBJ2-3, with D perhaps TRBD2 (5 bases). This sequence was found in a woman under 30 in good health and CMV-seropositive. For the CDR3, the DNA is TGTGCCAGCAGTGGAAGGAGGAGCACAGATACGCAGTATTTT. Translating gives CASSGRRSTDTQYF. Full variable domain (outside the CDR3, taken from reference TRBV2 and TRBJ2-3): EPEVTQTPSHQVTQMGQEVILRCVPISNHLYFYWYRQILGQKVEFLVSFYNNEISEKSEIFDDQFSVERPDGSNFTLKIRSTKLEDSAMYFCASSGRRSTDTQYFGPGTRLTVL.